There are many counts of the clone carrying this TCR beta chain. Antigen: not known. Coverage ceases 3 residues before the CDR3 finishes, and the germline J gene fills in the end. These data originate in a study of T cell clonality in common variable immunodeficiency. CDR3 length: 14 residues. Germline V CDR1 and CDR2: LNHDA, SQIVND (reference sequence). Trimming took 3 bases from V and 4 from J; bases not matched to a gene: 4. Equal genomic DNA amounts from CVID and control samples were sequenced. Measured with immunoSEQ multiplex PCR; TCRdb has only the in-frame clones, and not every one. Sampling found about 34,000 clones, none seen once. Findings and caveats of the study: Fewer deletions and N-nucleotide insertions were reportedly seen in common variable immunodeficiency TCR beta sequences.

The clonotype was recovered from a person between 18 and 70 years old in good health. Specimen: peripheral blood mononuclear cells. This chain joins TRBV19 and TRBJ1-2, with TRBD1 identical over 8 bases. The sequenced CDR3 bases are TGTGCCAGTAGTATGATGACAGGGGTCTATGGC. This sequence encodes CASSMMTGVYG. The CDR3 in full is CASSMMTGVYGYTF.